This record looks at one T cell receptor beta chain sequence and its context. Its antigen is not known. This specimen belongs to a study of CD8+ T cells in alopecia areata. Regarding the study as a whole: Scalp and blood retained many expanded lesional clones during tofacitinib.

V shed 5 bases and J shed 6 bases, with 14 bases lying between them. This CDR3 spans 13 amino acids. The germline CDR1 and CDR2 sequences are MDHEN and SYDVKM. Extracted from the samples, RNA was reverse transcribed into cDNA to serve as the sequencing template. Repertoires were generated with immunoSEQ multiplex PCR, while TCRdb's copy carries only in-frame clones and drops some. The sample comprises roughly 98,000 clones, 50% to 75% of which are singletons, and roughly 16% rests with the top ten. Documented treatment: oral pan-JAK inhibitor, 5-10 mg twice daily. The clonotype comes from a human donor with alopecia areata. The sample consisted of CD8+ T cells sorted from blood, taken at week 4, from a patient treated with tofacitinib. This chain links TRBV28 with TRBJ2-7; D possibly uses TRBD1 or TRBD2 (6 bases each). The CDR3 DNA reads TGTGCCAGCAGTCTATTGGAGGGGGGCGAGCAGTACTTC. This gives the protein CASSLLEGGEQYF.